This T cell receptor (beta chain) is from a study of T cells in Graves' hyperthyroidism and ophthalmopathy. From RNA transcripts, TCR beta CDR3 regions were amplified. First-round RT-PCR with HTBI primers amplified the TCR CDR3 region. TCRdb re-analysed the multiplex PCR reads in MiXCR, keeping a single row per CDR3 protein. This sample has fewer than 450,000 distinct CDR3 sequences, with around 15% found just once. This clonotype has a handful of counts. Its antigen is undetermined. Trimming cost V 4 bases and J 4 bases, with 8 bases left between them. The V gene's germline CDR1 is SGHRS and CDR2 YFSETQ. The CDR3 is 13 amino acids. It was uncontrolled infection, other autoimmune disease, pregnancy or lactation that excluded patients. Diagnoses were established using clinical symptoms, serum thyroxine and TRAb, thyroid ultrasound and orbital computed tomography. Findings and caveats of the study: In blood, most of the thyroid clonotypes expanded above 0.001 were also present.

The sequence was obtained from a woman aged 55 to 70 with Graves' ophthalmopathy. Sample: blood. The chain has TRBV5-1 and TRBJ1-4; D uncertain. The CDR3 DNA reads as TGCGCCAGCAGCCTGGTTAGTAATGAAAAACTGTTTTTT. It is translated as CASSLVSNEKLFF.